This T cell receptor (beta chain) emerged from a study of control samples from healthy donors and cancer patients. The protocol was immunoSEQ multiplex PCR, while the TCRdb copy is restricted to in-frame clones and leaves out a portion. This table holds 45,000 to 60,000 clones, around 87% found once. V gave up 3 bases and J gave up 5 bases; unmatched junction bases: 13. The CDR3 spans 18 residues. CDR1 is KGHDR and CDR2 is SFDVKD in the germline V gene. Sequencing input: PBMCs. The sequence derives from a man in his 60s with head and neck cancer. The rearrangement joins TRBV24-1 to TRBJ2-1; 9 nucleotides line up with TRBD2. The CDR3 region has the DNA TGTGCCACCAGTGATCCGATAGCGGGAGCTCCCCGGGACAATGAGCAGTTCTTC. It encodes CATSDPIAGAPRDNEQFF.